The 27 T cell receptor beta chains below were found in one sample sequenced in a study of CD4 T cells in relation to SARS-CoV-2 and coronaviruses. What these receptors recognize is not known. TCRdb keeps only in-frame clones here, not all; method: immunoSEQ multiplex PCR. The sample holds about 19,000 clones, around 80% seen once. The unexposed donors gave CD4+ T cells in about 2011-2019, prior to COVID-19. The cells were cultured for about ten days before CD4+ T cells were isolated. The sequenced sample was CD4+ T cells from PBMCs, cultured in vitro. The receptors were gathered from a human donor in good health.

The genes are TRBV7-2 and TRBJ1-1; D possibly corresponds to TRBD1 (5 bases). CDR3 length: 14 amino acids. V was shortened by 8 bases and J by 1 base, with 14 bases between the two germline ends. Germline V gives CDR1 SGHTA, CDR2 FQGNSA. The CDR3 sequence is CASPPDMPNTEAFF. The CDR3 nucleotides are TGTGCCAGCCCCCCGGACATGCCGAACACTGAAGCTTTCTTT.

The rearrangement joins TRBV2 to TRBJ1-6; D not certain. The ends were cut back, 4 bases at V and 6 bases at J, with 13 bases in the middle. The CDR3 spans 15 residues. The germline gives CDR1 SNHLY, CDR2 FYNNEI. This CDR3 is CASSVEAGANSPLHF. The CDR3 coding sequence is TGTGCCAGCAGTGTTGAGGCAGGCGCTAATTCACCCCTCCACTTT.

The gene calls are TRBV5-1 and TRBJ1-6; D remains ambiguous. This CDR3 region has 16 residues. Germline values: CDR1 SGHRS, CDR2 YFSETQ. V shed 0 bases and J shed 0 bases, with 7 bases lying between them. The CDR3 DNA is TGCGCCAGCAGCTTGGGTGGGAGCTCCTATAATTCACCCCTCCACTTT. Translating it yields CASSLGGSSYNSPLHF.

The V call is TRBV29-1, the J call TRBJ1-2; D remains unclear. Trimming cost V 2 bases and J 7 bases, with 11 bases left between them. The CDR3 length is 12 residues. The germline V gene encodes CDR1 SQVTM and CDR2 ANQGSEA. CDR3 sequence reads: CSVETTWSGYTF. The CDR3 region has the DNA TGCAGCGTTGAAACTACGTGGTCTGGCTACACCTTC.

The chain couples TRBV11-2 to TRBJ2-1, with 15 bases that match TRBD2. This CDR3 spans 17 amino acids. The germline V gene encodes CDR1 SGHAT and CDR2 FQNNGV. Losses at the gene ends were 1 base for V and 7 bases for J; bases not matched to a gene: 5. For the CDR3, the DNA is TGTGCCAGCAGCTTAGCGCCCGGGACTAGCGGGAGGAATGAGCAGTTCTTC. Protein: CASSLAPGTSGRNEQFF.

The chain uses TRBV30 and TRBJ1-2; a possible D gene is TRBD1 (6 bases). The germline V gene has CDR1 GTSNPN and CDR2 SVGIG (reference sequence). V was cut by 5 bases and J by 2 bases, with 18 bases left in between. This CDR3 contains 15 residues. CDR3 nucleotides: TGTGCCTGGGAGGAGCGGGACAAATCGAACTATGGCTACACCTTC. It specifies CAWEERDKSNYGYTF.

This chain joins TRBV4-2 and TRBJ2-3; tentatively, D is TRBD1 or TRBD2 (5 bases each). CDR1 is LGHNA, CDR2 YNFKEQ, per germline. This CDR3 comprises 20 residues. V shed 0 bases and J shed 0 bases, with 22 bases lying between them. Here the CDR3 DNA reads TGTGCCAGCAGCCAAGATAGGCCTCGTGGGACCTTCCGCAGCACAGATACGCAGTATTTT. This translates into CASSQDRPRGTFRSTDTQYF.

This chain connects TRBV19 to TRBJ1-2; D ambiguous. Trimming removed 3 bases at V and 6 bases at J, with 14 bases between. This CDR3 has 14 residues. The germline CDR1 and CDR2 sequences are LNHDA and SQIVND (reference sequence). The chain's CDR3 is CASSMRSGRDGYTF. The CDR3 DNA reads as TGTGCCAGTAGTATGCGGTCGGGTCGGGATGGCTACACCTTC.

This chain links TRBV6-6 with TRBJ2-7; 10 bases map to TRBD1. From germline, CDR1 is MNHNY and CDR2 SVGAGI (reference sequence). Trimming removed 4 bases from V and 3 bases from J; junction bases left unmatched: 9. CDR3 length: 16 amino acids. DNA of the CDR3: TGTGCCAGCAGTTCCACGCCCCGGGACAGGGGCTACGAGCAGTACTTC. Protein: CASSSTPRDRGYEQYF.

The chain uses TRBV10-3 and TRBJ1-6; possibly TRBD1 for D (5 bases). Trimming shortened V by 5 bases and J by 5 bases, and 10 bases separated the two germline ends. The germline V gene encodes CDR1 ENHRY and CDR2 SYGVKD. The CDR3 is 14 residues long. The CDR3 DNA reads as TGTGCCATCAGTCTCGAAGGGGATAATTCACCCCTCCACTTT. Its protein product is CAISLEGDNSPLHF.

This chain connects TRBV18 to TRBJ1-2, with 7 bases identical to TRBD1. J lost 8 bases, V lost 4 bases, and 4 bases had no gene match. The CDR3 sequence is 12 residues long. From germline, CDR1 is KGHSH and CDR2 LQKENI. The CDR3 loop is CASSQDRVGYTF. DNA of the CDR3: TGTGCCAGCTCACAAGACAGGGTCGGCTACACCTTC.

This chain connects TRBV7-2 to TRBJ2-5; TRBD2 agrees at 8 bases. The ends lost 1 base at V and 2 bases at J; junction bases unmatched: 3. This CDR3 contains 15 residues. The V gene's germline CDR1 is SGHTA and CDR2 FQGNSA. CDR3 loop: CASSLVAGRQETQYF. CDR3 nucleotide sequence: TGTGCCAGCAGCTTAGTAGCGGGGAGGCAAGAGACCCAGTACTTC.

The genes are TRBV19 and TRBJ1-5; D is unclear. Trimming removed 8 bases at V and 0 bases at J, with 14 bases between. CDR3 length: 15 residues. Germline V CDR1 and CDR2: LNHDA, SQIVND (reference sequence). Here the CDR3 DNA reads TGTGCCAGTCTAGCGGACGGCTATAGCAATCAGCCCCAGCATTTT. This translates into CASLADGYSNQPQHF.

This clone was counted only a few times. The chain has TRBV19 and TRBJ1-1; no firm D call. The CDR3 extends over 13 amino acids. Germline V CDR1 and CDR2: LNHDA, SQIVND (reference sequence). V shed 3 bases and J shed 0 bases, with 5 bases lying between them. Written as DNA, the CDR3 is TGTGCCAGTAGTATCGCAGTGAACACTGAAGCTTTCTTT. Amino acids: CASSIAVNTEAFF.

The chain joins TRBV9 to TRBJ2-1; 9 bases fit TRBD2. CDR1 SGDLS and CDR2 YYNGEE come from the germline V gene. This CDR3 comprises 16 residues. After removal of 0 bases from V and 6 bases from J, the junction contained 7 bases not matched to a gene. The CDR3 spells CASSVAPSGVSNEQFF. The CDR3 DNA follows: TGTGCCAGCAGCGTAGCTCCTAGCGGGGTAAGCAATGAGCAGTTCTTC.

This chain connects TRBV7-9 to TRBJ1-2; D unresolved. The CDR3 contains 12 residues. Germline V gene data show CDR1 as SEHNR and CDR2 as FQNEAQ (reference sequence). The V and J ends lost 4 bases and 5 bases respectively, with 8 bases between them. This CDR3 is CASSYSPYGYTF. CDR3 DNA sequence: TGTGCCAGCAGCTACTCACCGTATGGCTACACCTTC.

This rearrangement joins TRBV5-1 to TRBJ1-4, with D unresolved. This CDR3 contains 16 residues. Germline-derived CDR1 and CDR2 are SGHRS and YFSETQ. V was clipped by 2 bases and J by 8 bases, with 19 bases between them. CDR3 bases: TGCGCCAGCAGCTTCGCGCCGGGCCCCTCGGGGGAAAAACTGTTTTTT. It specifies CASSFAPGPSGEKLFF.

This clone was recorded once. The chain employs TRBV4-3 and TRBJ2-3, with D unclear. The CDR3 contains 17 residues. Germline CDR1 and CDR2: LGHNA and YSLEER. The V end was cut by 0 bases, the J end by 6 bases, with 19 bases between. In DNA form, the CDR3 reads TGCGCCAGCAGCCAAGATTCAGGCTTTCAGACGTATGATACGCAGTATTTT. Amino acid sequence: CASSQDSGFQTYDTQYF.

The J gene is TRBJ1-5, the V gene TRBV6-5; D uncertain. This CDR3 spans 11 amino acids. From germline, CDR1 is MNHEY and CDR2 SVGAGI. V shed 6 bases and J shed 4 bases, with 4 bases lying between them. CDR3 sequence: CASRTNQPQHF. CDR3 nucleotides: TGTGCCAGCAGGACAAATCAGCCCCAGCATTTT.

The chain uses TRBV6-5 and TRBJ1-5; possibly TRBD1 for D (5 bases). CDR3 length equals 12 residues. The V gene lost 8 bases and the J gene lost 0 bases, with 5 bases spanning the gap. Germline CDR1 reads MNHEY; CDR2 reads SVGAGI. The CDR3, as DNA: TGTGCCAGCGGGGCTAGCAATCAGCCCCAGCATTTT. Encoded protein: CASGASNQPQHF.

The chain links TRBV6-1 to TRBJ2-1, with TRBD2 matching 8 bases. V trimming: 2 bases; J trimming: 5 bases; junction bases outside the gene matches: 14. This CDR3 has 18 residues. Per the germline V gene, CDR1 is MNHNS and CDR2 is SASEGT. The chain's CDR3 is CASSERGLDGPKHNEQFF. The CDR3 nucleotides read TGTGCCAGCAGTGAAAGGGGACTAGATGGACCGAAACACAATGAGCAGTTCTTC.

The V call is TRBV19, the J call TRBJ1-5; D possibly corresponds to TRBD1 (6 bases). The germline CDR1 and CDR2 sequences are LNHDA and SQIVND (reference sequence). The CDR3 is made up of 13 amino acids. The ends were cut back, 5 bases at V and 6 bases at J, with 11 bases in the middle. DNA of the CDR3: TGTGCCAGTAGTCAACAGGGCGGTCAGCCCCAGCATTTT. Amino acid sequence: CASSQQGGQPQHF.

The J gene is TRBJ2-2, the V gene TRBV4-3; perhaps TRBD2 as D (6 bases). Trimming stripped 0 bases from V and 9 bases from J, with 11 bases between. This CDR3 comprises 14 residues. In germline, CDR1 is LGHNA, CDR2 YSLEER. The CDR3 sequence: CASSQDVGLRELFF. The CDR3 DNA is TGCGCCAGCAGCCAAGATGTAGGACTAAGGGAGCTGTTTTTT.

This chain connects TRBV4-1 to TRBJ1-1; 8 positions match TRBD1. CDR1 and CDR2 (germline): MGHRA, YSYEKL. V lost 2 bases, J lost 4 bases, and 6 bases stayed unmatched. CDR3 size: 15 residues. Here the CDR3 DNA reads TGCGCCAGCAGCCAACCCGACAGGGGTTTCACTGAAGCTTTCTTT. It translates to CASSQPDRGFTEAFF.

The chain uses TRBV7-2 and TRBJ1-1, with D unresolved. With 3 bases removed from V and 3 bases from J, the gap between germline ends came to 5 bases. This CDR3 comprises 12 residues. Germline lookup yields CDR1 SGHTA and CDR2 FQGNSA. The CDR3 region has the DNA TGTGCCAGCAGCTTCCTGGACACTGAAGCTTTCTTT. Its protein is CASSFLDTEAFF.

The rearrangement uses TRBV12-5 and TRBJ2-3; TRBD2 matches 8 bases. Germline V lookup: CDR1 LGHNT, CDR2 FRNRAP. CDR3 size: 15 residues. V lost 5 bases, J lost 2 bases, and 6 bases stayed unmatched. CDR3 in amino acids: CASGKLAETTDTQYF. CDR3 nucleotide sequence: TGTGCTAGTGGTAAACTAGCGGAGACCACAGATACGCAGTATTTT.

The J gene is TRBJ1-6, the V gene TRBV5-6; 9 bases fit TRBD1. The V segment lost 4 bases and the J segment 7 bases; nucleotides outside the gene matches: 6. Germline V gene data show CDR1 as SGHDT and CDR2 as YYEEEE. CDR3 length equals 15 residues. CDR3 sequence: CASSQGTGRNSPLHF. DNA for the CDR3: TGTGCCAGCAGCCAGGGGACAGGGAGGAATTCACCCCTCCACTTT.